The 27 T cell receptor beta chains below come from one sample, sequenced in a study of early T cells in non-severe SARS-CoV-2 infection. TCRdb ran MiXCR on the 5' RACE reads and lists one entry per CDR3 protein. The profile shows about 83,000 distinct CDR3 sequences, 9% to 15% of them singletons. The specimen sequenced was whole blood. The origin of the receptors is an adult who was a healthcare worker with PCR-confirmed SARS-CoV-2 infection or an uninfected control (not recorded which).

This clonotype was found a few times. The V call is TRBV7-2, the J call TRBJ2-3, with 8 bases fitting TRBD2. Germline V gene sequence: CDR1 SGHTA, CDR2 FQGNSA. CDR3 length: 17 amino acids. With V trimmed by 5 bases and J by 4 bases, 14 bases remained unmatched. The CDR3 bases are TGTGCCAGCAGCCTCCCCATGGGCGGGAGGTTGGCAGATACGCAGTATTTT. Translating it yields CASSLPMGGRLADTQYF.

This clonotype was seen many times. The V call is TRBV6-4, the J call TRBJ1-5, with TRBD1 as a possible D gene (6 bases). Germline CDR1 is MRHNA and CDR2 is SNTAGT. The CDR3 is 14 residues long. Trimming left V 2 bases short and J 4 bases short, with 9 bases between. The CDR3 spells CASSDGGANQPQHF. The CDR3 nucleotides read TGTGCCAGCAGTGACGGGGGGGCGAATCAGCCCCAGCATTTT.

Ten or more counts support this clonotype. The rearrangement uses TRBV7-8 and TRBJ2-7; a weak D match, TRBD2 (7 bases). Trimming stripped 3 bases from V and 3 bases from J, with 18 bases between. The CDR3 extends over 16 amino acids. Germline V gene sequence: CDR1 SGHVS, CDR2 FQNEAQ. This CDR3 is CASSLEAGTLYYEQYF. In DNA, the CDR3 is TGTGCCAGCAGCTTGGAAGCGGGGACACTATACTACGAGCAGTACTTC.

The chain couples TRBV19 to TRBJ2-7; D call uncertain. The V gene's germline CDR1 is LNHDA and CDR2 SQIVND (reference sequence). CDR3 length equals 13 residues. Trimming removed 2 bases at V and 5 bases at J, with 10 bases between. The CDR3 bases are TGTGCCAGTAGTATAAAGGGTAGGGACGAGCAGTACTTC. Its protein product is CASSIKGRDEQYF.

V and J are TRBV25-1 and TRBJ2-6; D possibly corresponds to TRBD1 (6 bases). The germline CDR1 and CDR2 sequences are MGHDK and SYGVNS. This CDR3 is built from 15 residues. Trimming shortened V by 2 bases and J by 2 bases, and 7 bases separated the two germline ends. The chain's CDR3 is CASSERQAGANVLTF. In nucleotides, the CDR3 is TGTGCCAGCAGTGAACGACAGGCTGGGGCCAACGTCCTGACTTTC.

This clonotype came up a few times. J is TRBJ1-2 and V is TRBV10-1; D not resolved. The V end was cut by 4 bases, the J end by 2 bases, with 8 bases between. CDR3 length equals 13 residues. Germline V gene sequence: CDR1 WNHNN, CDR2 SYGVQD (reference sequence). Here the CDR3 DNA reads TGCGCCAGCAGTGCCGGCACCAACTATGGCTACACCTTC. Its protein product is CASSAGTNYGYTF.

This clonotype was detected a few times. V is TRBV7-2 and J is TRBJ2-3; maybe TRBD2 (6 bases). Between the trimmed V and J ends, which lost 5 bases and 5 bases, there was a span of 14 bases. The length of the CDR3 is 14 residues. CDR1 and CDR2 from the germline V gene are SGHTA and FQGNSA. The CDR3 protein is CASSRGGGQDTQYF. Here the CDR3 DNA reads TGTGCCAGCAGCAGGGGAGGCGGGCAAGATACGCAGTATTTT.

J is TRBJ2-3 and V is TRBV6-6; TRBD1 or TRBD2 may be the D gene (5 bases each). CDR1 and CDR2 (germline): MNHNY, SVGAGI (reference sequence). This CDR3 contains 13 residues. With 5 bases removed from V and 1 base from J, the gap between germline ends came to 7 bases. CDR3 bases: TGTGCCAGCAGTCGGGACGGCACAGATACGCAGTATTTT. This codes for CASSRDGTDTQYF.

In its sample, this clonotype was seen a few times. This chain connects TRBV7-6 to TRBJ2-3; 8 bases fit TRBD2. The trim removed 2 bases at V and 2 bases at J, leaving 6 bases unmatched. This CDR3 is 16 amino acids long. The V gene's germline CDR1 is SGHVS and CDR2 FNYEAQ. The CDR3, as DNA: TGTGCCAGCAGCTTACCAGCGGGGGTTCTCACAGATACGCAGTATTTT. Translation gives CASSLPAGVLTDTQYF.

This clonotype has at least ten counts. The V gene is TRBV11-2, the J gene TRBJ2-2, with 10 bases identical to TRBD2. This CDR3 has 16 amino acids. V dropped 4 bases and J dropped 6; count of bases not matched to a gene: 8. Per the germline V gene, CDR1 is SGHAT and CDR2 is FQNNGV. The CDR3 sequence is CASSYSGRMGSGELFF. The DNA of the CDR3 is TGTGCCAGCAGCTATAGCGGGAGGATGGGCTCCGGGGAGCTGTTTTTT.

This clonotype has at least ten counts. The chain uses TRBV7-9 and TRBJ1-5, with unresolved D. The germline CDR1 and CDR2 sequences are SEHNR and FQNEAQ (reference sequence). Trimming cost V 1 base and J 1 base, with 11 bases left between them. This CDR3 has 16 residues. CDR3 amino acids: CASSLGEGTSNQPQHF. The CDR3 DNA is TGTGCCAGCAGCTTAGGGGAGGGAACCAGCAATCAGCCCCAGCATTTT.

The sample holds many counts of this clonotype. The chain uses TRBV19 and TRBJ2-2, with TRBD2 matching over 8 bases. The germline V gene has CDR1 LNHDA and CDR2 SQIVND (reference sequence). The length of the CDR3 is 14 residues. Trimming at V came to 2 bases and at J to 5 bases, leaving 1 base not matched to a gene. The chain's CDR3 is CASSITGGTGELFF. The CDR3 bases are TGTGCCAGTAGTATAACGGGAGGGACCGGGGAGCTGTTTTTT.

A note on this clonotype: This may stem from a read error, because a much larger clone lies one nucleotide away. This chain links TRBV7-3 with TRBJ1-1; unclear D gene. Germline CDR1 reads SGHTA; CDR2 reads FQGTGA. The CDR3 consists of 14 residues. The CDR3 sequence: CANSSRHMNTEAFF. In DNA, the CDR3 is TGTGCCAACAGCTCGCGTCACATGAACACTGAAGCTTTCTTT.

This chain connects TRBV5-1 to TRBJ1-5; D is unclear. Per the germline V gene, CDR1 is SGHRS and CDR2 is YFSETQ. The ends were cut back, 2 bases at V and 5 bases at J, with 8 bases in the middle. The CDR3 sequence is 13 residues long. CDR3 protein: CASSFEGDQPQHF. The CDR3 region has the DNA TGCGCCAGCAGCTTTGAGGGAGATCAGCCCCAGCATTTT.

The rearrangement joins TRBV7-8 to TRBJ2-5; no firm D call. Germline CDR1 reads SGHVS; CDR2 reads FQNEAQ. The length of the CDR3 is 18 residues. V lost 4 bases to trimming and J lost 4 bases, with 25 bases between them. The CDR3 nucleotides read TGTGCCAGCAGCTCCACTTTAGGGTTCGACGACACAAGAGAGACCCAGTACTTC. Protein product: CASSSTLGFDDTRETQYF.

This clonotype was counted at least ten times. The gene calls are TRBV10-3 and TRBJ2-1; 9 bases align to TRBD2. CDR1 and CDR2 from the germline V gene are ENHRY and SYGVKD. Trimming at V came to 6 bases and at J to 0 bases, leaving 9 bases not matched to a gene. The CDR3 sequence is 17 residues long. The CDR3 here is CAIRGTSLESSYNEQFF. DNA for the CDR3: TGTGCCATCAGGGGGACTAGCCTCGAGAGCTCCTACAATGAGCAGTTCTTC.

This rearrangement joins TRBV6-1 to TRBJ2-7; TRBD2 matches at 9 bases. This CDR3 is built from 15 residues. CDR1 MNHNS and CDR2 SASEGT come from the germline V gene. V shed 1 base and J 4 bases; nucleotides not matched to a gene: 5. The CDR3 DNA sequence: TGTGCCAGCAGTGAAGTTTCCCTAGCGGGGTACGAGCAGTACTTC. Translation: CASSEVSLAGYEQYF.

This sequence joins TRBV5-6 and TRBJ2-2, with D unclear. CDR1 SGHDT and CDR2 YYEEEE come from the germline V gene. Trimming removed 0 bases from V and 4 bases from J, with 10 bases in between. The CDR3 length is 15 residues. The CDR3: CASSLALVPTGELFF. The DNA of the CDR3 is TGTGCCAGCAGCTTGGCCCTAGTCCCCACCGGGGAGCTGTTTTTT.

The rearrangement joins TRBV20-1 to TRBJ2-3; TRBD1 agrees at 12 bases. The CDR3 runs to 14 residues. Trimming took 3 bases from V and 4 from J; bases not matched to a gene: 2. Germline loops: CDR1 DFQATT, CDR2 SNEGSKA (reference sequence). The CDR3 DNA reads as TGCAGTGCTAGGGGGACAGGGGGCGCAGATACGCAGTATTTT. Protein product: CSARGTGGADTQYF.

This clonotype came up many times. The chain combines TRBV3-1 with TRBJ2-5, with TRBD2 identical over 10 bases. Per the germline V gene, CDR1 is LGHDT and CDR2 is YNNKEL (reference sequence). The CDR3 length is 17 residues. The V and J ends lost 5 bases and 4 bases, in that order; junction bases with no gene match: 13. The DNA of the CDR3 is TGTGCCAGCAGCACCCGACTAGCGGGCCGACGAGGAGAGACCCAGTACTTC. Its translation: CASSTRLAGRRGETQYF.

V and J are TRBV18 and TRBJ1-1; D might be TRBD1 (5 bases). The CDR3 has 15 residues. CDR1 is KGHSH and CDR2 is LQKENI in the germline V gene. Trimming shortened V by 3 bases and J by 2 bases, and 13 bases separated the two germline ends. CDR3: CASSPRGDQNTEAFF. As DNA, the CDR3 is TGTGCCAGCTCACCCCGGGGGGACCAAAACACTGAAGCTTTCTTT.

This clonotype has more than one count but fewer than ten. The chain employs TRBV20-1 and TRBJ2-3; 9 bases align to TRBD2. This CDR3 is 15 amino acids long. V lost 0 bases, J lost 2 bases, and 3 bases stayed unmatched. CDR1 and CDR2 from the germline V gene are DFQATT and SNEGSKA (reference sequence). The DNA for the CDR3 is TGCAGTGCTAGAGACGGCGGGAGGGCCACAGATACGCAGTATTTT. This encodes CSARDGGRATDTQYF.

CDR3 region: CASSVVAGGDTQYF. CDR3 sequence (DNA): TGTGCCAGCAGCGTAGTAGCGGGAGGAGATACGCAGTATTTT. This rearrangement joins TRBV9 to TRBJ2-3; 10 bases are shared with TRBD2. V dropped 0 bases and J dropped 5; count of bases not matched to a gene: 0. Per germline, CDR1 SGDLS and CDR2 YYNGEE. The length of the CDR3 is 14 residues.

The V gene is TRBV23-1, the J gene TRBJ2-7, with a possible D match to TRBD2 (5 bases). Being an ORF, TRBV23-1 has a function that is uncertain. The CDR3 covers 19 residues. V was cut by 1 base and J by 2 bases, with 24 bases left in between. CDR3 in amino acids: CASSQYESPERLRTYEQYF. Here the CDR3 DNA reads TGCGCCAGCAGTCAATATGAGTCTCCAGAGCGGCTGCGCACCTACGAGCAGTACTTC.

The chain uses TRBV6-6 and TRBJ1-2; 10 bases are a match to TRBD1. The CDR3 extends over 16 amino acids. V shed 0 bases and J 4 bases; nucleotides not matched to a gene: 5. Germline V gene data show CDR1 as MNHNY and CDR2 as SVGAGI (reference sequence). The CDR3 reads CASSYSTGGAGYGYTF. CDR3 bases: TGTGCCAGCAGTTACTCGACAGGGGGCGCAGGCTATGGCTACACCTTC.

The chain is built from TRBV27 and TRBJ2-5; no reliable D call. Germline loops: CDR1 MNHEY, CDR2 SMNVEV (reference sequence). V dropped 7 bases and J dropped 3 bases, with 12 bases sitting between them. The CDR3 sequence is 13 residues long. For the CDR3, the DNA is TGTGCCAGCAAACTTTTGGGCAAAGAGACCCAGTACTTC. It specifies CASKLLGKETQYF.

There are a few counts of this clonotype. V is TRBV18 and J is TRBJ1-1; TRBD1 aligns across 11 bases. CDR3 size: 17 residues. The V and J ends lost 5 bases and 2 bases, in that order; junction bases with no gene match: 10. Per germline, CDR1 KGHSH and CDR2 LQKENI. The CDR3 DNA reads TGTGCCAGCTCATCGACACCGGGACAGGGGGATAACACTGAAGCTTTCTTT. Translated, it gives CASSSTPGQGDNTEAFF.